This record concerns one T cell receptor (beta chain) sequence. Its matching antigen is unknown. A much larger clone is a single base away; this may be a read error. Other DNA sequences from this sample encode an identical CDR3 as well. The ends were cut back, 3 bases at V and 11 bases at J, with 19 bases in the middle. Germline V gene data show CDR1 as SNHLY and CDR2 as FYNNEI. This CDR3 contains 14 residues. The data were taken from a study of metastatic and nonmetastatic thyroid tumors. Study-wide context: Repertoire data that came from the blood and tumor or nodule tissue of malignant and benign thyroid patients were compared. Study observations and caveats: Within blood and tumor, benign nodules reportedly had significantly lower TCR beta diversity than malignant thyroid tumors did.

As processed by the authors: The authors used CDR3 differences across clinicopathological groups to build a distant-metastasis classifier for papillary thyroid cancer. TCRdb re-clonotyped the PCR reads through MiXCR. The V and J calls were not made by the authors but by TCRdb's processing. Among under 8,500 clones, roughly two fifths were seen once, and the ten largest hold about 24%. There were no patients who had received any treatment before thyroid surgery. The chain is built from TRBV2 and TRBJ1-2, with a weak D call TRBD1 (6 bases). This TCR came from a female donor with papillary thyroid cancer or a benign thyroid nodule (not recorded which). Some clones in this sample may be carry-over from other donors' samples. Sequencing input: tumor tissue. The CDR3 protein is CASSEGGREAGYTF. Here the CDR3 DNA reads TGTGCCAGCAGTGAGGGGGGCAGGGAGGCTGGATACACCTTC. Full variable domain (missing parts from reference TRBV2 and TRBJ1-2): EPEVTQTPSHQVTQMGQEVILRCVPISNHLYFYWYRQILGQKVEFLVSFYNNEISEKSEIFDDQFSVERPDGSNFTLKIRSTKLEDSAMYFCASSEGGREAGYTFGSGTRLTVV.